These 23 T cell receptor beta chains share one sample of origin, sequenced in a study of neoadjuvant nivolumab and ipilimumab in lung cancer. The method was immunoSEQ multiplex PCR; TCRdb's version includes in-frame clones alone and lacks a portion of them. This table holds fewer than 20,000 clones, approximately 87% found once. This specimen was peripheral blood, taken before neoadjuvant nivolumab, alone or with ipilimumab. The receptors shown here come from an adult with non-small cell lung cancer.

The chain couples TRBV5-4 to TRBJ2-3; 10 positions agree with TRBD2. The junction had 13 bases not matched to a gene; V was cut back by 2 bases and J by 7 bases. The length of the CDR3 is 17 residues. Germline values: CDR1 SGHNT, CDR2 YYREEE (reference sequence). The CDR3 here is CASSFGGAGGPSYTQYF. In DNA, the CDR3 is TGTGCCAGCAGCTTTGGGGGAGCGGGAGGGCCATCGTATACGCAGTATTTT. Full variable domain (outside the CDR3, taken from reference TRBV5-4 and TRBJ2-3): ETGVTQSPTHLIKTRGQQVTLRCSSQSGHNTVSWYQQALGQGPQFIFQYYREEENGRGNFPPRFSGLQFPNYSSELNVNALELDDSALYLCASSFGGAGGPSYTQYFGPGTRLTVL.

V usage is TRBV18 and J usage is TRBJ2-1; 8 bases match TRBD2. The CDR3 sequence is 14 residues long. Trimming cost V 0 bases and J 6 bases; bases outside gene matches: 1. Germline lookup yields CDR1 KGHSH and CDR2 LQKENI. The CDR3 coding sequence is TGTGCCAGCTCACCACCGGGACTAGTCAATGAGCAGTTCTTC. Its translation: CASSPPGLVNEQFF.

This clone appeared a single time. J is TRBJ2-4 and V is TRBV9; possibly TRBD1 for D (5 bases). Germline V gene lookup returns CDR1 SGDLS and CDR2 YYNGEE. V lost 4 bases and J lost 0, with 8 bases in between. The CDR3 covers 14 residues. The CDR3 DNA sequence: TGTGCCAGCAGCCCAGGGTTAGCCAAAAACATTCAGTACTTC. Protein product: CASSPGLAKNIQYF.

This chain joins TRBV5-5 and TRBJ2-3, with D hard to call. Germline lookup yields CDR1 SGHKS and CDR2 YYEKEE (reference sequence). The CDR3 is made up of 14 amino acids. V was cut by 7 bases and J by 2 bases, with 14 bases left in between. Here the CDR3 DNA reads TGTGCCAGCGGTACAAGGACGGCCACAGATACGCAGTATTTT. Its protein is CASGTRTATDTQYF.

This clone was picked up one time. The gene calls are TRBV19 and TRBJ2-5; D uncertain. Germline V lookup: CDR1 LNHDA, CDR2 SQIVND (reference sequence). The CDR3 loop spans 14 amino acids. Trimming took 3 bases from V and 2 from J, leaving 10 bases between them. CDR3 bases: TGTGCCAGTAGTATCGGACCGACTCAAGAGACCCAGTACTTC. Translating it yields CASSIGPTQETQYF. The full variable domain, its missing parts supplied by reference TRBV19 and TRBJ2-5, is DGGITQSPKYLFRKEGQNVTLSCEQNLNHDAMYWYRQDPGQGLRLIYYSQIVNDFQKGDIAEGYSVSREKKESFPLTVTSAQKNPTAFYLCASSIGPTQETQYFGPGTRLLVL.

The V call is TRBV9, the J call TRBJ1-1; D unresolved. Germline CDR1 reads SGDLS; CDR2 reads YYNGEE. The V end lost 1 base, the J end lost 1 base, and 8 bases lay between the germline ends. The CDR3 consists of 14 residues. The DNA for the CDR3 is TGTGCCAGCAGCGTAAGTCAGACGAACACTGAAGCTTTCTTT. Translated: CASSVSQTNTEAFF.

The rearrangement links TRBV5-4 to TRBJ2-6, with D possibly being TRBD2 (6 bases). Trimming removed 7 bases at V and 2 bases at J, with 13 bases between. This CDR3 has 15 residues. Germline CDR1 SGHNT, CDR2 YYREEE (reference sequence). This CDR3 reads CASYPGGAGANVLTF. CDR3 nucleotides: TGTGCCAGCTACCCCGGGGGAGCTGGGGCCAACGTCCTGACTTTC.

The J gene is TRBJ2-7, the V gene TRBV5-1; 8 bases match TRBD2. The junction had 8 bases not matched to a gene; V was cut back by 0 bases and J by 3 bases. In germline, CDR1 is SGHRS, CDR2 YFSETQ. The CDR3 contains 16 residues. Here the CDR3 DNA reads TGCGCCAGCAGCTTGGCCCGAATTAGCGGGGACTACGAGCAGTACTTC. Translating gives CASSLARISGDYEQYF.

The table lists this clone with a few counts. The gene calls are TRBV27 and TRBJ1-2, with D tentatively TRBD1 (6 bases). This CDR3 has 12 amino acids. The germline V and J ends were trimmed by 5 bases and 5 bases, with 9 bases remaining between them. The germline V gene encodes CDR1 MNHEY and CDR2 SMNVEV (reference sequence). CDR3 DNA sequence: TGTGCCAGCAGTCTACAGGGTTATGGCTACACCTTC. This sequence encodes CASSLQGYGYTF.

The chain has TRBV6-5 and TRBJ2-1; 13 bases are shared with TRBD2. This CDR3 is built from 16 residues. After removal of 2 bases from V and 5 bases from J, the junction contained 3 bases not matched to a gene. Germline loops: CDR1 MNHEY, CDR2 SVGAGI. CDR3 in DNA: TGTGCCAGCAGTTACCGCGGGACTAGCGGGAACAATGAGCAGTTCTTC. Its translation is CASSYRGTSGNNEQFF.

J is TRBJ2-7 and V is TRBV30; D call uncertain. Germline V gene data show CDR1 as GTSNPN and CDR2 as SVGIG (reference sequence). V was cut by 1 base and J by 2 bases, with 6 bases left in between. This CDR3 contains 12 residues. This CDR3 is CAWSEGPYEQYF. CDR3 in DNA: TGTGCCTGGAGTGAAGGGCCCTACGAGCAGTACTTC.

V gene TRBV5-4 combines with J gene TRBJ1-1; D is possibly TRBD1 (5 bases). Per the germline V gene, CDR1 is SGHNT and CDR2 is YYREEE (reference sequence). The CDR3 totals 16 residues. Trimming took off 3 bases at V and 5 bases at J, with 20 bases between the two ends. In DNA, the CDR3 is TGTGCCAGCAGCTCGCCAACGGGACCCGGGGGTACTGAAGCTTTCTTT. It yields the protein CASSSPTGPGGTEAFF.

The chain links TRBV11-2 to TRBJ2-1; maybe TRBD2 (5 bases). The V end lost 0 bases, the J end lost 9 bases, and 15 bases lay between the germline ends. The CDR3 has 15 residues. Germline V gene lookup returns CDR1 SGHAT and CDR2 FQNNGV. Written as DNA, the CDR3 is TGTGCCAGCAGCTTAGATGTCGGAGGCGTGGGTGAGCAGTTCTTC. It codes for CASSLDVGGVGEQFF.

The chain is built from TRBV19 and TRBJ1-2; unclear D gene. Germline-derived CDR1 and CDR2 are LNHDA and SQIVND (reference sequence). V was pared by 3 bases and J by 0 bases, with 11 bases between. This CDR3 contains 15 residues. The CDR3 coding sequence is TGTGCCAGTAGTATGGAAGGGAGCCCTAACTATGGCTACACCTTC. Its protein is CASSMEGSPNYGYTF.

Concerning this clone: Different DNA sequences within this sample yield the same CDR3. J is TRBJ2-1 and V is TRBV7-9; D gene uncertain. With 1 base removed from V and 7 bases from J, the gap between germline ends came to 5 bases. This CDR3 is built from 12 residues. Germline lookup yields CDR1 SEHNR and CDR2 FQNEAQ (reference sequence). CDR3 in amino acids: CASSLGVNEQFF. Here the CDR3 DNA reads TGTGCCAGCAGCTTAGGAGTGAATGAGCAGTTCTTC.

This clone has a handful of counts. V usage is TRBV2 and J usage is TRBJ1-2; maybe TRBD1 (6 bases). This CDR3 comprises 15 residues. Germline values: CDR1 SNHLY, CDR2 FYNNEI. Trimming removed 4 bases from V and 6 bases from J, with 18 bases in between. The CDR3 loop is CASSAKVSGADGYTF. Written as DNA, the CDR3 is TGTGCCAGCAGTGCAAAGGTATCGGGGGCTGATGGCTACACCTTC. Filled out from reference TRBV2 and TRBJ1-2, the complete variable domain reads EPEVTQTPSHQVTQMGQEVILRCVPISNHLYFYWYRQILGQKVEFLVSFYNNEISEKSEIFDDQFSVERPDGSNFTLKIRSTKLEDSAMYFCASSAKVSGADGYTFGSGTRLTVV.

V gene TRBV7-2 combines with J gene TRBJ2-7; D possibly corresponds to TRBD2 (6 bases). Germline CDR1 reads SGHTA; CDR2 reads FQGNSA. Trimming removed 5 bases at V and 1 base at J, with 12 bases between. The CDR3 totals 14 residues. The chain's CDR3 is CASSLWGDSYEQYF. The CDR3 bases are TGTGCCAGCAGCCTGTGGGGGGATTCCTACGAGCAGTACTTC.

The chain links TRBV15 to TRBJ1-5; 7 bases fit TRBD1. Unmatched junction bases numbered 6, after V lost 11 bases and J lost 5 bases. Germline CDR1 LNHNV, CDR2 YYDKDF (reference sequence). This CDR3 is built from 12 residues. The CDR3 loop reads CAVRQGDQPQHF. The CDR3 DNA is TGTGCCGTCCGACAGGGTGATCAGCCCCAGCATTTT.

This chain links TRBV5-1 with TRBJ2-2; the match to TRBD2 covers 9 bases. CDR3 length: 16 amino acids. The germline gives CDR1 SGHRS, CDR2 YFSETQ. Trimming removed 1 base from V and 4 bases from J; junction bases left unmatched: 5. DNA of the CDR3: TGCGCCAGCAGCTTGTGGCGGGAGGGCCGCACCGGGGAGCTGTTTTTT. Its translation: CASSLWREGRTGELFF.

The V call is TRBV5-1, the J call TRBJ2-7; D gene ambiguous. Trimming removed 4 bases from V and 0 bases from J, with 17 bases in between. Germline V gives CDR1 SGHRS, CDR2 YFSETQ. The CDR3 loop spans 16 amino acids. The CDR3 loop reads CASSLESGGSSYEQYF. In nucleotides, the CDR3 is TGCGCCAGCAGCCTGGAGAGTGGCGGATCCTCCTACGAGCAGTACTTC.

V and J are TRBV18 and TRBJ2-1; D call uncertain. CDR1 and CDR2 (germline): KGHSH, LQKENI. V was clipped by 3 bases and J by 0 bases, with 9 bases between them. This CDR3 is 15 amino acids long. CDR3 sequence: CASSPLASSYNEQFF. CDR3 DNA: TGTGCCAGCTCACCCCTGGCGAGCTCCTACAATGAGCAGTTCTTC.

This chain links TRBV9 with TRBJ2-7; TRBD1 matches 7 bases. The CDR3 length is 15 residues. Per the germline V gene, CDR1 is SGDLS and CDR2 is YYNGEE. Losses at the gene ends were 0 bases for V and 6 bases for J; bases not matched to a gene: 9. For the CDR3, the DNA is TGTGCCAGCAGCGTAGCTGACGGGACAGTAGTCGAGCAGTACTTC. It is translated as CASSVADGTVVEQYF.

The chain joins TRBV5-1 to TRBJ1-1; 11 positions agree with TRBD1. The CDR3 covers 15 residues. Germline CDR1 SGHRS, CDR2 YFSETQ. After removal of 4 bases from V and 7 bases from J, the junction contained 9 bases not matched to a gene. The CDR3 DNA sequence: TGCGCCAGCAGCGGAGGACAGGGGGCGCCGGTTGAAGCTTTCTTT. It encodes CASSGGQGAPVEAFF.